This T cell receptor (beta chain) was obtained from a study of radiotherapy plus CTLA-4 blockade in lung cancer. General study points: Early blood T cell clone dynamics reportedly forecast response best, with interferon-beta. After radiotherapy and ipilimumab, tumor-derived clones expanded in peripheral blood.

Note on this clone: Antigen: not known.

Germline values: CDR1 MNHNY, CDR2 SVGAGI (reference sequence). CDR3 length equals 16 residues. Trimming cost V 2 bases and J 0 bases, with 8 bases left between them. Produced via immunoSEQ multiplex PCR; TCRdb's table is partial and in-frame only. Of about 98,000 clones listed, more than 75% are singletons. The TCR comes from a human donor with non-small cell lung cancer who had a partial response to radiotherapy plus ipilimumab. The source was peripheral blood, collected from a patient treated with radiotherapy plus ipilimumab. The rearrangement joins TRBV6-6 to TRBJ2-6; D is undetermined. The CDR3 DNA reads as TGTGCCAGCAGTTACCGGCGGCTCTCTGGGGCCAACGTCCTGACTTTC. Its translation is CASSYRRLSGANVLTF.